This T cell receptor (beta chain) derives from a study of response to subunit inactivated influenza vaccine. This clonotype was recorded many times. Its antigen is undetermined. In TCRdb, the RT-PCR reads were re-called with MiXCR into one record per CDR3 protein. The sample contains some 480,000 distinct CDR3 sequences, 10% to 11% of which appear only once. General observations from the study: It was the authors' suggestion that each seasonal influenza vaccination recruits few new T cells.

V lost 4 bases to trimming and J lost 1 base, with 21 bases between them. The CDR3 loop spans 17 amino acids. Germline values: CDR1 SGHRS, CDR2 YFSETQ. The specimen comprised PBMCs from blood, sampled around seven weeks after vaccination. The chain combines TRBV5-1 with TRBJ2-7; a possible D gene is TRBD2 (6 bases). The source is a man aged 50 to 60 who received an inactivated influenza vaccine. DNA for the CDR3: TGCGCCAGCAGCCGAGCGACTAGTGGGGTGAGATCCTACGAGCAGTACTTC. This gives the protein CASSRATSGVRSYEQYF.